This is a list of T cell receptor beta chains from one sample in a study of blood T cells in healthy people across ages. TCRdb re-called the 5' RACE reads with MiXCR, one entry per CDR3 protein. In the table there are fewer than 800,000 distinct CDR3 sequences, approximately 25% of which are singletons. These data are also associated with another study on T cells of mothers and their children.

The specimen sequenced was blood. The receptors here all came from a boy aged 10-17 years in good health. Both conserved end residues are part of each CDR3. The order of the fields is clone size, D gene, J gene, V gene, CDR3 protein, CDR3 DNA. The D gene is left open where the match is weak. Clone size appears in some rows only: once, few, many, or a class for an expanded clone.

>-|-|TRBJ2-7|TRBV5-1
CASSTSAPSYEQYF
-
>-|-|TRBJ2-3|TRBV9
CASSVEGGTTTDTQYF
TGTGCCAGCAGCGTAGAGGGGGGGACCACCACAGATACGCAGTATTTT
>-|TRBD2|TRBJ2-7|TRBV5-1
CASSLYREVYEQYF
TGCGCCAGCAGCTTGTACCGGGAGGTCTACGAGCAGTACTTC
>-|-|TRBJ2-7|TRBV7-8
CASSPPLF
TGTGCCAGCAGCCCCCCCCTCTTC
>-|TRBD2|TRBJ2-4|TRBV5-1
CASSSGREGRNIQYF
TGCGCCAGCAGCTCCGGGCGGGAGGGCCGGAACATTCAGTACTTC
>-|-|TRBJ1-1|TRBV12-3/TRBV12-4
CASSVTTGTEAFF
TGTGCCAGCAGTGTGACGACGGGCACTGAAGCTTTCTTT
>-|TRBD2|TRBJ2-3|TRBV12-5
CASETSGGLDTDTQYF
TGTGCTAGTGAGACTAGCGGGGGACTTGACACAGATACGCAGTATTTT
>-|-|TRBJ2-7|TRBV7-8
CAILRTDSYEQYF
TGTGCCATCCTCAGGACGGATTCCTACGAGCAGTACTTC
>few|TRBD2|TRBJ2-1|TRBV5-1
CASSSISGNEQFF
TGCGCCAGCAGCTCGATTAGCGGGAATGAGCAGTTCTTC
>-|-|TRBJ1-2|TRBV28
CASSLTGQGRYYGYTF
TGTGCCAGCAGTTTAACCGGTCAGGGTCGTTACTATGGCTACACCTTC
>few|-|TRBJ1-1|TRBV15
CATSRDRENTEAFF
TGTGCCACCAGCAGAGATCGGGAGAACACTGAAGCTTTCTTT
>-|-|TRBJ1-1|TRBV3-1
CASLPPGNTEAFF
TGTGCCAGTCTACCTCCCGGGAACACTGAAGCTTTCTTT
>few|TRBD1|TRBJ1-1|TRBV9
CASSPRRDRGRPGGREAFF
TGTGCCAGCAGCCCCCGCCGGGACAGGGGTCGCCCTGGCGGGAGGGAAGCTTTCTTT
>-|-|TRBJ2-7|TRBV27
CASSLFPTGAPYEQYF
TGTGCCAGCAGTTTATTTCCGACAGGAGCTCCCTACGAGCAGTACTTC
>-|TRBD1|TRBJ2-2|TRBV7-9
CALRTGNTGELFF
TGTGCCTTAAGGACAGGAAACACCGGGGAGCTGTTTTTT
>few|-|TRBJ2-5|TRBV12-5
CASGPQAESETQYF
TGTGCTAGTGGCCCCCAGGCGGAATCTGAGACCCAGTACTTC
>-|-|TRBJ2-7|TRBV20-1
CSATMARNSYEQYF
TGCAGTGCTACCATGGCCCGGAACTCCTACGAGCAGTACTTC
>many|-|TRBJ2-5|TRBV6-1
CASTNDGPGYQETQYF
TGTGCCAGCACCAACGATGGGCCAGGGTACCAAGAGACCCAGTACTTC
>-|-|TRBJ2-5|TRBV14
CASSQPPTETQYF
TGTGCCAGCAGCCAACCCCCAACGGAGACCCAGTACTTC
>-|-|TRBJ2-5|TRBV7-2
CPSSTRTLETQYF
TGTCCCAGCAGCACCCGTACCTTAGAGACCCAGTACTTC
>-|-|TRBJ2-2|TRBV7-9
CAREAADQNTGELFF
TGTGCCAGGGAGGCAGCGGACCAGAACACCGGGGAGCTGTTTTTT
>-|TRBD2|TRBJ2-5|TRBV3-1
CASRPSQRGGLTQYF
TGTGCCAGCCGACCCTCCCAGCGGGGGGGACTGACCCAGTACTTC
>-|-|TRBJ2-5|TRBV20-1
CSALVDSQETQYF
TGCAGTGCCCTCGTGGACAGCCAAGAGACCCAGTACTTC
>-|-|TRBJ2-5|TRBV7-9
CASSAVLANQETQYF
TGTGCCAGCAGCGCAGTCCTAGCCAATCAAGAGACCCAGTACTTC
>-|TRBD2|TRBJ2-1|TRBV20-1
CGARDVAGGRYNEQFF
TGCGGTGCTAGAGACGTAGCGGGGGGCCGTTACAATGAGCAGTTCTTC
>few|TRBD2|TRBJ2-2|TRBV4-2
CASSQDWGLSTGELFF
TGTGCCAGCAGCCAAGATTGGGGACTATCAACCGGGGAGCTGTTTTTT
>few|-|TRBJ1-2|TRBV27
CAGGETAANYGYTF
TGTGCGGGGGGGGAAACCGCAGCTAACTATGGCTACACCTTC
>-|-|TRBJ1-4|TRBV5-1
CASSLAGMANEKLFF
TGCGCCAGCAGCTTGGCCGGCATGGCTAATGAAAAACTGTTTTTT
>few|-|TRBJ2-2|TRBV14
CASSPDYNTGELFF
TGTGCCAGCAGTCCTGACTATAACACCGGGGAGCTGTTTTTT
>few|-|TRBJ2-1|TRBV29-1
CSVQEYRIENEQFF
TGCAGCGTTCAGGAGTATCGTATTGAAAATGAGCAGTTCTTC
>few|-|TRBJ1-6|TRBV28
CASSSRGLGNSPLHF
TGTGCCAGCAGTTCAAGGGGCCTGGGAAATTCACCCCTCCACTTT
>-|-|TRBJ2-5|TRBV2
CASTRTDKTQYF
TGTGCCAGCACTCGGACCGACAAGACCCAGTACTTC
>-|-|TRBJ2-7|TRBV3-1
CASSYRDPYEQYF
TGTGCCAGCAGTTACAGGGACCCCTACGAGCAGTACTTC
>-|TRBD2|TRBJ2-3|TRBV20-1
CSARLAGGSDTQYF
TGCAGTGCTAGATTAGCGGGGGGGTCGGATACGCAGTATTTT
>-|-|TRBJ2-4|TRBV20-1
CSARGPDSKNIQYF
TGCAGTGCCAGAGGTCCGGACAGTAAAAACATTCAGTACTTC
>-|-|TRBJ2-2|TRBV20-1
CSASGLERRETGELFF
TGCAGTGCTAGTGGTTTGGAGCGAAGAGAAACCGGGGAGCTGTTTTTT
>few|-|TRBJ2-7|TRBV27
CASRTAGPSSYEQYF
TGTGCCAGCAGGACCGCGGGTCCTAGCTCCTACGAGCAGTACTTC
>-|-|TRBJ2-7|TRBV20-1
CSAWAIERDYEQYF
TGCAGTGCTTGGGCCATAGAAAGAGACTACGAGCAGTACTTC
>-|-|TRBJ2-7|TRBV12-3/TRBV12-4
CASSLAGLDEQYF
TGTGCCAGCAGTTTAGCAGGTCTCGACGAGCAGTACTTC
>few|-|TRBJ2-2|TRBV6-5
CASSYEGLTGELFF
TGTGCCAGCAGTTACGAGGGATTGACCGGGGAGCTGTTTTTT
>few|TRBD2|TRBJ2-7|TRBV28
CASSPPGLVHSEQYF
TGTGCCAGCAGTCCGCCCGGACTAGTTCACAGCGAGCAGTACTTC
>few|TRBD2|TRBJ2-1|TRBV15
CATSRARGSGYNEQFF
TGTGCCACCAGCAGAGCTCGCGGGAGCGGGTACAATGAGCAGTTCTTC
>-|-|TRBJ2-3|TRBV20-1
CSASPPSGFTDTQYF
TGCAGTGCTAGCCCACCAAGCGGGTTCACAGATACGCAGTATTTT
>-|TRBD2|TRBJ2-7|TRBV7-9
CASSFLAGLTYEQYF
TGTGCCAGCAGCTTCCTAGCGGGGCTGACCTACGAGCAGTACTTC
>-|TRBD2|TRBJ2-5|TRBV7-9
CTSSLLAGGPETQYF
TGTACCAGCAGCCTACTAGCGGGAGGGCCAGAGACCCAGTACTTC
>few|-|TRBJ2-1|TRBV12-3/TRBV12-4
CASPGGYNEQFF
TGTGCCAGCCCCGGGGGTTACAATGAGCAGTTCTTC
>few|TRBD1|TRBJ2-1|TRBV24-1
CATSDRTGTGDNEQFF
TGTGCCACCAGTGATCGAACCGGGACAGGGGACAATGAGCAGTTCTTC
>few|-|TRBJ1-4|TRBV29-1
CSVWDEKLFF
TGCAGCGTTTGGGATGAAAAACTGTTTTTT